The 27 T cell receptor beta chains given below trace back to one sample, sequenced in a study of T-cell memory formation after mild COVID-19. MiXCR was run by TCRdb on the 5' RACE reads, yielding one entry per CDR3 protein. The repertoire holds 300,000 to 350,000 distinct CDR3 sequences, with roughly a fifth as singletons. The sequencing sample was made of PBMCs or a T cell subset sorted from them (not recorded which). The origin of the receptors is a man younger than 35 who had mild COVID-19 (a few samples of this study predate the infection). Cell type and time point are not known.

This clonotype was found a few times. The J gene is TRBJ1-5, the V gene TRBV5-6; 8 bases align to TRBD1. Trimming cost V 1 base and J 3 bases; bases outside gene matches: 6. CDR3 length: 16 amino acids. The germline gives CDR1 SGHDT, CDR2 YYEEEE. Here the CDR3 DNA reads TGTGCCAGCAGCTTGACAGGACAGGGCTACAATCAGCCCCAGCATTTT. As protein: CASSLTGQGYNQPQHF. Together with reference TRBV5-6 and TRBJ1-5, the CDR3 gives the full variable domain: DAGVTQSPTHLIKTRGQQVTLRCSPKSGHDTVSWYQQALGQGPQFIFQYYEEEERQRGNFPDRFSGHQFPNYSSELNVNALLLGDSALYLCASSLTGQGYNQPQHFGDGTRLSIL.

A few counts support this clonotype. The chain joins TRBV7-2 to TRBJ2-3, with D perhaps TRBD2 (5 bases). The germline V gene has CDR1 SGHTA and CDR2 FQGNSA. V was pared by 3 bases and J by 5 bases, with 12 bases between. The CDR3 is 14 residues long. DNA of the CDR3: TGTGCCAGCAGCTTCACCACGGGGAAAGATACGCAGTATTTT. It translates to CASSFTTGKDTQYF.

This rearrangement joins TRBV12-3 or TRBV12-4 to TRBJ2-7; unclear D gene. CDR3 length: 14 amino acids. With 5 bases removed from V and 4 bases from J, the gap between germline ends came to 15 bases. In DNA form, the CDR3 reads TGTGCCAGCAGTGACACGTCTCCTAGTTACGAGCAGTACTTC. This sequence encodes CASSDTSPSYEQYF.

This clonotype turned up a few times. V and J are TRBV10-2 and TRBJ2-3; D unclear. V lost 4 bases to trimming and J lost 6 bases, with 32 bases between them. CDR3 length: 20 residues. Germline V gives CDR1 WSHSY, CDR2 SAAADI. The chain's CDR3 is CASSGVPAAYFNILPDTQYF. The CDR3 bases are TGCGCCAGCAGTGGGGTTCCTGCGGCCTACTTTAACATTCTCCCCGATACGCAGTATTTT.

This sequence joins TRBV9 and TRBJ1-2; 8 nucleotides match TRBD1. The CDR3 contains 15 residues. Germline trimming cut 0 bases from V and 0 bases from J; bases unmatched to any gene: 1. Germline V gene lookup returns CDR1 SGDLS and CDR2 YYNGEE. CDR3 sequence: CASSVAGGSNYGYTF. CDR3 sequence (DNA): TGTGCCAGCAGCGTAGCAGGGGGCTCTAACTATGGCTACACCTTC.

The CDR3 loop reads CASSYSSLAFF. CDR3 bases: TGTGCCAGCAGTTACTCGAGTCTAGCTTTCTTT. The V call is TRBV6-6, the J call TRBJ1-1; D gene ambiguous. Germline CDR1 is MNHNY and CDR2 is SVGAGI (reference sequence). V was shortened by 0 bases and J by 10 bases, with 6 bases between the two germline ends. The CDR3 runs 11 residues.

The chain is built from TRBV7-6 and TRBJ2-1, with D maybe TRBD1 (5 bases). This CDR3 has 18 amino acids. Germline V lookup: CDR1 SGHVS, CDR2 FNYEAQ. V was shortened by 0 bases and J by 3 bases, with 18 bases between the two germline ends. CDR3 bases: TGTGCCAGCAGCTTAGCCCACTACCAGACAGTGATCTACAATGAGCAGTTCTTC. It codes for CASSLAHYQTVIYNEQFF.

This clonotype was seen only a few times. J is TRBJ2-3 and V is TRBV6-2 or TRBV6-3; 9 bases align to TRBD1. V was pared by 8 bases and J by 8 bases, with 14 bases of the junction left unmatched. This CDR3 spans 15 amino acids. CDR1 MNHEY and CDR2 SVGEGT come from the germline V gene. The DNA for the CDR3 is TGTGCCAGCGAGTTAATGGGACAGGGTCTTGGTACGCAGTATTTT. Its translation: CASELMGQGLGTQYF.

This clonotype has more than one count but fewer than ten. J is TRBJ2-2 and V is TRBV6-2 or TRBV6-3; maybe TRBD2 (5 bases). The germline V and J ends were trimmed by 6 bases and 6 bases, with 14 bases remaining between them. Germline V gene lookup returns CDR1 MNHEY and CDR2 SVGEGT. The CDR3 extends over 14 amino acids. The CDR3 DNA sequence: TGTGCCAGCAGAACTAGAGGCCCCTCCGGGGAGCTGTTTTTT. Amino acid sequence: CASRTRGPSGELFF.

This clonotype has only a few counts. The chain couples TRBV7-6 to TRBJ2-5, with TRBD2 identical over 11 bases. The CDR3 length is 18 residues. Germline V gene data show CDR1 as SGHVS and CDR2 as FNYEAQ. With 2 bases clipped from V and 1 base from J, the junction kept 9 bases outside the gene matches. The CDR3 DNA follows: TGTGCCAGCAGCTTAACCCTTACTAGCGGGGGATTCCAAGAGACCCAGTACTTC. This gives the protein CASSLTLTSGGFQETQYF. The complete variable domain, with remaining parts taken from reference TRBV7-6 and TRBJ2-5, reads GAGVSQSPRYKVTKRGQDVALRCDPISGHVSLYWYRQALGQGPEFLTYFNYEAQQDKSGLPNDRFSAERPEGSISTLTIQRTEQRDSAMYRCASSLTLTSGGFQETQYFGPGTRLLVL.

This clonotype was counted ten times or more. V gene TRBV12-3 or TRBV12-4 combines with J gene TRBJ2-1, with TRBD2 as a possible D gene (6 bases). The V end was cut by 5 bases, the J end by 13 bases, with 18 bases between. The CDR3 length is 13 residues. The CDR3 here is CASSVGRGYRQFF. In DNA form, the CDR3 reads TGTGCCAGCAGTGTCGGCCGGGGGTACCGCCAGTTCTTC.

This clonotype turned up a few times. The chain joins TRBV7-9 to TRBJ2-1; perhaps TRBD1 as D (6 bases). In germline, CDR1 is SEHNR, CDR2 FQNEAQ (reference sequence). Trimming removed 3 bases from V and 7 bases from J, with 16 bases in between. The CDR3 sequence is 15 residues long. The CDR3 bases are TGTGCCAGCAGCTTCCCGGTGATGGGGGCTAATGAGCAGTTCTTC. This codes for CASSFPVMGANEQFF.

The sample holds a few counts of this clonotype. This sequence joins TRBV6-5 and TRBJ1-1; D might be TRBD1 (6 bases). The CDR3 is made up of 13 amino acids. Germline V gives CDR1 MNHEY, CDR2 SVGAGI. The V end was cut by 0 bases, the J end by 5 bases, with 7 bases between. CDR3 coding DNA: TGTGCCAGCAGTTACTCCCAGGGGACTGAAGCTTTCTTT. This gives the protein CASSYSQGTEAFF.

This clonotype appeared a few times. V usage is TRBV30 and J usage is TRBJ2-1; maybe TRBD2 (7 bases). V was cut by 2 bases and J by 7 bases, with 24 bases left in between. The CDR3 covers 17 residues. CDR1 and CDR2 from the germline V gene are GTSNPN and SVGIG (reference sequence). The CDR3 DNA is TGTGCCTGGAGTCCCTCATTGGGGCGGGGGCCAGTTAATGAGCAGTTCTTC. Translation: CAWSPSLGRGPVNEQFF.

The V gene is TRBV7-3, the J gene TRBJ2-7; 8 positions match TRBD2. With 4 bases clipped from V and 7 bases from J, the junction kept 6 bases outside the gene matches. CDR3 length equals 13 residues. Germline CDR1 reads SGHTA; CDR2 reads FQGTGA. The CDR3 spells CASSSGLAGEQYF. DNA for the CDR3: TGTGCCAGCAGCTCCGGACTAGCTGGTGAGCAGTACTTC.

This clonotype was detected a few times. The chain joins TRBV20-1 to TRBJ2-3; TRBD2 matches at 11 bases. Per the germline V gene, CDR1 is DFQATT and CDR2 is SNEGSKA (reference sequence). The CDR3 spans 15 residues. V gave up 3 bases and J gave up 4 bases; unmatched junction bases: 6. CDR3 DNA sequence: TGCAGTGCTAGTAGCGGGGGGGCGGGAGCAGATACGCAGTATTTT. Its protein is CSASSGGAGADTQYF.

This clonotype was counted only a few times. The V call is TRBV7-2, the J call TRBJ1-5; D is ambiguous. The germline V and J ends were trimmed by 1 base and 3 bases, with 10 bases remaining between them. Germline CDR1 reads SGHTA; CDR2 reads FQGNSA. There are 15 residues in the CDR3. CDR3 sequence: CASSLVPQINQPQHF. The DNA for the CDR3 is TGTGCCAGCAGCTTAGTCCCACAGATCAATCAGCCCCAGCATTTT. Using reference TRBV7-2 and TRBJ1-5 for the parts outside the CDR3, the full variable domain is GAGVSQSPSNKVTEKGKDVELRCDPISGHTALYWYRQSLGQGLEFLIYFQGNSAPDKSGLPSDRFSAERTGGSVSTLTIQRTQQEDSAVYLCASSLVPQINQPQHFGDGTRLSIL.

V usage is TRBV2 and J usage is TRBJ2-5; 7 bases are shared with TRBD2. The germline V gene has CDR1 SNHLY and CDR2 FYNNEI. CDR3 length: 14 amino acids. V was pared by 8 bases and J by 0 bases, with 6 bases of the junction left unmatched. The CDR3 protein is CASGGDGDQETQYF. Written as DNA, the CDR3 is TGTGCCAGCGGGGGGGATGGGGACCAAGAGACCCAGTACTTC.

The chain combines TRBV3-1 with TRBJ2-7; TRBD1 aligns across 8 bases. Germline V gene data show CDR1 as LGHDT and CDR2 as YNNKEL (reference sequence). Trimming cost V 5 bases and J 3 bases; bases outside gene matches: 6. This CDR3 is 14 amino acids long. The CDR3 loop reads CASSIGTGDYEQYV. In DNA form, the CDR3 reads TGTGCCAGCAGCATCGGGACAGGCGACTACGAGCAGTACGTC.

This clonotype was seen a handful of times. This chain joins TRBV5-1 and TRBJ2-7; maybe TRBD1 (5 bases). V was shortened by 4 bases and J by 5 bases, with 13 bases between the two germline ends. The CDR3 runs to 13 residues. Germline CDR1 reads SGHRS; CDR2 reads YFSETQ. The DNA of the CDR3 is TGCGCCAGCAGCACTGGACACCTAAACGAGCAGTACTTC. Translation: CASSTGHLNEQYF.

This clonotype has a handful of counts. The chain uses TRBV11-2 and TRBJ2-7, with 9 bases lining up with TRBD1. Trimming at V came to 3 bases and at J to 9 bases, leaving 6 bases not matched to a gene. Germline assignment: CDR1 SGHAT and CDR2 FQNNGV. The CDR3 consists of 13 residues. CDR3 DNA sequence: TGTGCCAGCAGCTTCGACAGGGGGTTTGTGCAGTACGTC. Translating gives CASSFDRGFVQYV.

The CDR3: CASTSIPYGYTF. CDR3 coding DNA: TGTGCCAGCACCTCCATTCCCTATGGCTACACCTTC. This chain links TRBV12-3 or TRBV12-4 with TRBJ1-2, with no clear D. This CDR3 spans 12 amino acids. The ends were cut back, 7 bases at V and 4 bases at J, with 10 bases in the middle.

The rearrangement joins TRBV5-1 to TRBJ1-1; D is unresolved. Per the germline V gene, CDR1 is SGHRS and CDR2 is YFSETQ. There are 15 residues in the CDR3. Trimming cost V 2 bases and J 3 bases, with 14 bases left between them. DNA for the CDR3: TGCGCCAGCAGCTTTGAATCCCCGGCCTACACTGAAGCTTTCTTT. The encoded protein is CASSFESPAYTEAFF.

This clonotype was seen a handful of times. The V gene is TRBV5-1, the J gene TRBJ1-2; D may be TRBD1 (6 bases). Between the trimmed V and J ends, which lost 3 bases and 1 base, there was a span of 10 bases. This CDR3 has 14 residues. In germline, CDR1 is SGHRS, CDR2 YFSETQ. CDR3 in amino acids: CASSSTGLNYGYTF. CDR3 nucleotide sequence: TGCGCCAGCAGCTCGACAGGTCTTAACTATGGCTACACCTTC. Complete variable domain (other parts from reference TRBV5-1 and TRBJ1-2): KAGVTQTPRYLIKTRGQQVTLSCSPISGHRSVSWYQQTPGQGLQFLFEYFSETQRNKGNFPGRFSGRQFSNSRSEMNVSTLELGDSALYLCASSSTGLNYGYTFGSGTRLTVV.

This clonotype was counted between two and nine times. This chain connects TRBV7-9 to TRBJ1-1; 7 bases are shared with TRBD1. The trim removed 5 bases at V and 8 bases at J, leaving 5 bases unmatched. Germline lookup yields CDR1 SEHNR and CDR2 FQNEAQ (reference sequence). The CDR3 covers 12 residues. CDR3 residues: CASSDGTAEAFF. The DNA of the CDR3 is TGTGCCAGCAGCGATGGGACAGCCGAAGCTTTCTTT.

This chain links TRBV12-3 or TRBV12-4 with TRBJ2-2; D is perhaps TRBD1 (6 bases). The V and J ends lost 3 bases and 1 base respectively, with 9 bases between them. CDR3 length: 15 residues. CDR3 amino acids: CASSLGAQNTGELFF. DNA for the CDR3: TGTGCCAGCAGTTTGGGGGCCCAGAACACCGGGGAGCTGTTTTTT.

CDR3 in DNA: TGTGCCACCTCGGGGGTAGGTAAAAATGAGCAGTTCTTC. This encodes CATSGVGKNEQFF. The rearrangement links TRBV24-1 to TRBJ2-1, with D maybe TRBD2 (6 bases). V lost 9 bases and J lost 7, with 15 bases in between. Germline lookup yields CDR1 KGHDR and CDR2 SFDVKD. CDR3 length: 13 residues.